A selection of T cell receptor beta chains follows, all from one sample in a study of cytomegalovirus exposure and HLA in healthy donors. Clones were sequenced by immunoSEQ multiplex PCR, and TCRdb holds only the in-frame ones, with some missing. The table lists about 140,000 clones, about 76% of them singletons, with approximately 2.8% in the top ten. The sequencing input was PBMCs. Receptors originate from a female donor in good health and CMV-seronegative. Both conserved end residues are part of each CDR3. Fields, in order: V gene, clone size, J gene, D gene, CDR3 protein, CDR3 DNA. A D gene is named only where the DNA matches it firmly. A clone size is listed for some rows: how often the clone was seen (once, few, many), or a class if it is expanded.

V: TRBV6-1; size: few; J: TRBJ2-5; D: TRBD2; CDR3: CASSDHSGLAETQYF; DNA: TGTGCCAGCAGTGACCATAGCGGGTTGGCGGAGACCCAGTACTTC
V: TRBV5-1; size: few; J: TRBJ1-1; D: TRBD1; CDR3: CASSPQVRTGSTEAFF; DNA: TGCGCCAGCTCCCCCCAGGTGAGGACAGGGTCCACTGAAGCTTTCTTT
V: TRBV5-4; size: few; J: TRBJ2-3; D: TRBD2; CDR3: CASSPRGGSDTQYF; DNA: TGTGCCAGCAGCCCCCGGGGGGGGTCAGATACGCAGTATTTT
V: TRBV29-1; size: .; J: TRBJ2-1; D: .; CDR3: CSVRGQLNNEQFF; DNA: TGCAGCGTTCGCGGACAGCTCAACAATGAGCAGTTCTTC
V: TRBV6-5; size: .; J: TRBJ2-7; D: TRBD1; CDR3: CASSRTDRGNEQYF; DNA: TGTGCCAGCAGCAGGACGGACAGGGGGAACGAGCAGTACTTC
V: TRBV19; size: few; J: TRBJ1-1; D: TRBD1; CDR3: CASSTRDRMNTEAFF; DNA: TGTGCCAGTAGCACCAGGGACAGGATGAACACTGAAGCTTTCTTT
V: TRBV27; size: .; J: TRBJ2-7; D: TRBD1; CDR3: CASSSTGESNEQYF; DNA: TGTGCCAGCAGTTCGACAGGGGAGTCCAACGAGCAGTACTTC
V: TRBV19; size: .; J: TRBJ1-2; D: .; CDR3: CASSSGNYGRGYTF; DNA: TGTGCCAGTAGCTCCGGGAACTATGGGCGAGGCTACACCTTC
V: TRBV7-2; size: .; J: TRBJ2-3; D: .; CDR3: CASSLGSGASTDTQYF; DNA: TGTGCCAGCAGCTTAGGCTCTGGGGCTAGCACAGATACGCAGTATTTT
V: TRBV29-1; size: .; J: TRBJ1-2; D: .; CDR3: CSVDRTEGDGYTF; DNA: TGCAGCGTTGACAGGACAGAGGGAGATGGCTACACCTTC
V: TRBV28; size: .; J: TRBJ1-2; D: TRBD1; CDR3: CASSPDRAGANYGYTF; DNA: TGTGCCAGCAGCCCCGACAGGGCTGGGGCTAACTATGGCTACACCTTC
V: TRBV5-1; size: .; J: TRBJ2-3; D: TRBD2; CDR3: CASSRRGAGVTDTQYF; DNA: TGCGCCAGCAGCCGACGGGGAGCGGGGGTCACAGATACGCAGTATTTT
V: TRBV28; size: .; J: TRBJ1-4; D: TRBD1; CDR3: CASSSYSQGPTNEKLFF; DNA: TGTGCCAGCAGTTCCTATTCACAGGGGCCAACTAATGAAAAACTGTTTTTT